The rows below give T cell receptor beta chains drawn from one sample of a study of PD-L1 blockade in urothelial cancer. Some clones are missing from TCRdb's copy, which holds only in-frame ones; the method was immunoSEQ multiplex PCR. The sample contains about 20,000 clones, about 90% of which appear only once. Sequenced material: PBMCs, taken around atezolizumab (anti-PD-L1) treatment. These TCRs come from a man in his forties or fifties with urothelial cancer. Each CDR3 is given with its conserved first and last residue. A D gene is named only where the DNA matches it firmly. The size of a clone is reported for some rows only, either as once, few or many, or as a class for expanded clones.

cdr3_aa: CASSSGGIYNEQFF
cdr3_nt: TGTGCCAGCTCATCAGGAGGGATCTACAATGAGCAGTTCTTC
v_call: TRBV18
clone_size: NA
d_call: NA
j_call: TRBJ2-1

cdr3_aa: CASSQGGVYGYTF
cdr3_nt: TGCGCCAGCAGTCAGGGTGGAGTATATGGCTACACCTTC
v_call: TRBV10-2
clone_size: NA
d_call: NA
j_call: TRBJ1-2

cdr3_aa: CASSLQGLYQETQYF
cdr3_nt: TGTGCCAGCAGCTTACAAGGACTGTACCAAGAGACCCAGTACTTC
v_call: TRBV7-2
clone_size: NA
d_call: NA
j_call: TRBJ2-5

cdr3_aa: CASSSYRTPTPSYEQYF
cdr3_nt: TGTGCCAGCAGCTCCTATAGGACTCCGACTCCCAGCTACGAGCAGTACTTC
v_call: TRBV5-8
clone_size: once
d_call: NA
j_call: TRBJ2-7

cdr3_aa: CASRAGTGGFRGQETQYF
cdr3_nt: TGTGCCAGCAGGGCCGGGACAGGGGGCTTTAGGGGCCAAGAGACCCAGTACTTC
v_call: TRBV11-2
clone_size: NA
d_call: TRBD1
j_call: TRBJ2-5

cdr3_aa: CASSLNGERLFF
cdr3_nt: TGTGCCAGCAGCTTAAACGGGGAGCGGCTGTTTTTT
v_call: TRBV7-9
clone_size: NA
d_call: NA
j_call: TRBJ2-2

cdr3_aa: CASSGGTGKDTQYF
cdr3_nt: TGCGCCAGCAGTGGAGGGACAGGGAAGGATACGCAGTATTTT
v_call: TRBV10-1
clone_size: NA
d_call: TRBD1
j_call: TRBJ2-3

cdr3_aa: CASSVAGGSGNEQFF
cdr3_nt: TGTGCCAGCAGCGTAGCTGGCGGGAGTGGGAATGAGCAGTTCTTC
v_call: TRBV9
clone_size: NA
d_call: TRBD2
j_call: TRBJ2-1

cdr3_aa: CASSSTSGSADTQYF
cdr3_nt: TGTGCCAGCAGCTCCACAAGCGGGAGCGCAGATACGCAGTATTTT
v_call: TRBV7-2
clone_size: NA
d_call: TRBD2
j_call: TRBJ2-3

cdr3_aa: CAWSPIRSTSGGRTDTQYF
cdr3_nt: TGTGCCTGGAGTCCCATTCGGAGTACTAGCGGGGGGCGCACAGATACGCAGTATTTT
v_call: TRBV30
clone_size: NA
d_call: TRBD2
j_call: TRBJ2-3

cdr3_aa: CASSVAGSPSTDTQYF
cdr3_nt: TGTGCCAGCAGCGTCGCAGGGTCCCCTAGCACAGATACGCAGTATTTT
v_call: TRBV9
clone_size: once
d_call: NA
j_call: TRBJ2-3

cdr3_aa: CASSPHNQPQHF
cdr3_nt: TGTGCCAGCAGCCCCCATAATCAGCCCCAGCATTTT
v_call: TRBV7-8
clone_size: NA
d_call: NA
j_call: TRBJ1-5

cdr3_aa: CASSPTDAGYTF
cdr3_nt: TGTGCCAGCAGTCCCACAGACGCTGGCTACACCTTC
v_call: TRBV28
clone_size: few
d_call: NA
j_call: TRBJ1-2

cdr3_aa: CASSPSGVGNTIYF
cdr3_nt: TGCGCCAGCAGCCCAAGCGGGGTTGGAAACACCATATATTTT
v_call: TRBV5-1
clone_size: NA
d_call: NA
j_call: TRBJ1-3

cdr3_aa: CASSKEPSGLAGAPDTQYF
cdr3_nt: TGTGCCAGCAGCAAAGAACCTTCGGGACTAGCGGGAGCCCCAGATACGCAGTATTTT
v_call: TRBV14
clone_size: NA
d_call: TRBD2
j_call: TRBJ2-3

cdr3_aa: CASSLGRTNYGYTF
cdr3_nt: TGTGCCAGCAGTTTAGGCAGGACTAACTATGGCTACACCTTC
v_call: TRBV28
clone_size: NA
d_call: NA
j_call: TRBJ1-2

cdr3_aa: CASSLTGVNGDTQYF
cdr3_nt: TGTGCTAGCAGCTTAACCGGGGTTAACGGAGATACGCAGTATTTT
v_call: TRBV7-7
clone_size: NA
d_call: NA
j_call: TRBJ2-3

cdr3_aa: CASSPPRQNYNEQFF
cdr3_nt: TGTGCCAGCTCACCACCGAGACAGAACTACAATGAGCAGTTCTTC
v_call: TRBV18
clone_size: NA
d_call: NA
j_call: TRBJ2-1

cdr3_aa: CASRRAHSGANVLTF
cdr3_nt: TGTGCCAGCAGGAGGGCCCACTCTGGGGCCAACGTCCTGACTTTC
v_call: TRBV2
clone_size: once
d_call: NA
j_call: TRBJ2-6

cdr3_aa: CASSPTPRNQETQYF
cdr3_nt: TGTGCCAGCAGTCCAACCCCCAGAAACCAAGAGACCCAGTACTTC
v_call: TRBV28
clone_size: NA
d_call: NA
j_call: TRBJ2-5

cdr3_aa: CASSVGSGTGELFF
cdr3_nt: TGTGCCAGCAGCGTAGGTAGCGGCACCGGGGAGCTGTTTTTT
v_call: TRBV9
clone_size: NA
d_call: NA
j_call: TRBJ2-2

cdr3_aa: CASSQTPGGAFYGYTF
cdr3_nt: TGTGCCAGCAGCCAAACGCCCGGGGGGGCCTTCTATGGCTACACCTTC
v_call: TRBV4-2
clone_size: once
d_call: NA
j_call: TRBJ1-2

cdr3_aa: CASSLSGLAISYEQYF
cdr3_nt: TGTGCCAGCAGCTTGAGCGGACTAGCGATCTCCTACGAGCAGTACTTC
v_call: TRBV13
clone_size: NA
d_call: TRBD2
j_call: TRBJ2-7

cdr3_aa: CASSRLRTGVTDTQYF
cdr3_nt: TGTGCCAGCAGCCGCCTGAGGACCGGGGTCACAGATACGCAGTATTTT
v_call: TRBV27
clone_size: once
d_call: NA
j_call: TRBJ2-3

cdr3_aa: CATSRDREAYF
cdr3_nt: TGTGCCACCAGCAGGGACAGAGAAGCGTACTTC
v_call: TRBV15
clone_size: NA
d_call: NA
j_call: TRBJ2-7

cdr3_aa: CASRRLARYEQYF
cdr3_nt: TGTGCCAGCAGGCGACTAGCGCGCTACGAGCAGTACTTC
v_call: TRBV11-2
clone_size: few
d_call: TRBD2
j_call: TRBJ2-7

cdr3_aa: CAWSVQGARETQYF
cdr3_nt: TGTGCCTGGAGCGTCCAGGGGGCGCGGGAGACCCAGTACTTC
v_call: TRBV30
clone_size: NA
d_call: TRBD1
j_call: TRBJ2-5

cdr3_aa: CASSASGGTQTGELFF
cdr3_nt: TGTGCCAGTAGTGCGTCAGGGGGAACTCAGACCGGGGAGCTGTTTTTT
v_call: TRBV19
clone_size: NA
d_call: TRBD1
j_call: TRBJ2-2

cdr3_aa: CASSLGPQNTEAFF
cdr3_nt: TGTGCCAGCAGCTTAGGGCCCCAGAACACTGAAGCTTTCTTT
v_call: TRBV7-9
clone_size: NA
d_call: NA
j_call: TRBJ1-1

cdr3_aa: CASSADLYNEQFF
cdr3_nt: TGTGCCAGCAGCGCGGACTTATACAATGAGCAGTTCTTC
v_call: TRBV9
clone_size: NA
d_call: NA
j_call: TRBJ2-1

cdr3_aa: CASSSPQGYNEQFF
cdr3_nt: TGTGCCAGCAGCTCCCCCCAGGGCTACAATGAGCAGTTCTTC
v_call: TRBV7-2
clone_size: NA
d_call: NA
j_call: TRBJ2-1

cdr3_aa: CASGLRDRVDTQYF
cdr3_nt: TGTGCTAGTGGTTTACGGGACAGGGTTGATACGCAGTATTTT
v_call: TRBV12-5
clone_size: NA
d_call: TRBD1
j_call: TRBJ2-3

cdr3_aa: CASRRGGAPSTDTQYF
cdr3_nt: TGTGCCAGCAGGAGGGGGGGGGCCCCTAGCACAGATACGCAGTATTTT
v_call: TRBV25-1
clone_size: NA
d_call: NA
j_call: TRBJ2-3

cdr3_aa: CASSPRTGETQYF
cdr3_nt: TGTGCCAGCAGCCCCCGGACTGGAGAGACCCAGTACTTC
v_call: TRBV7-2
clone_size: NA
d_call: NA
j_call: TRBJ2-5

cdr3_aa: CASSSSGGSTDTQYF
cdr3_nt: TGTGCCAGCAGCTCCAGCGGGGGGAGCACAGATACGCAGTATTTT
v_call: TRBV7-3
clone_size: once
d_call: TRBD2
j_call: TRBJ2-3

cdr3_aa: CASSLDLRGGTQYF
cdr3_nt: TGTGCCAGCAGCTTGGATCTACGAGGGGGGACCCAGTACTTC
v_call: TRBV5-8
clone_size: NA
d_call: NA
j_call: TRBJ2-5

cdr3_aa: CASSTLGLAGALTGELFF
cdr3_nt: TGTGCCAGTAGTACCCTGGGACTAGCGGGGGCCCTCACCGGGGAGCTGTTTTTT
v_call: TRBV19
clone_size: once
d_call: TRBD2
j_call: TRBJ2-2

cdr3_aa: CASRTGGSSYEQYF
cdr3_nt: TGTGCCAGCAGAACAGGGGGAAGTTCCTACGAGCAGTACTTC
v_call: TRBV28
clone_size: NA
d_call: TRBD1
j_call: TRBJ2-7

cdr3_aa: CAVRGTASTDTQYF
cdr3_nt: TGTGCCGTCCGGGGGACAGCTAGCACAGATACGCAGTATTTT
v_call: TRBV10-3
clone_size: once
d_call: NA
j_call: TRBJ2-3

cdr3_aa: CASSLSRGFQPQHF
cdr3_nt: TGTGCCAGCAGTTTATCCAGGGGGTTTCAGCCCCAGCATTTT
v_call: TRBV27
clone_size: NA
d_call: TRBD1
j_call: TRBJ1-5

cdr3_aa: CASSLNPGGSGGYTF
cdr3_nt: TGTGCCAGCAGCCTGAACCCAGGGGGCTCAGGTGGCTACACCTTC
v_call: TRBV7-3
clone_size: NA
d_call: TRBD1
j_call: TRBJ1-2

cdr3_aa: CASSFSPSGYSYEQYF
cdr3_nt: TGTGCCAGCAGTTTCTCACCTAGCGGGTACTCCTACGAGCAGTACTTC
v_call: TRBV27
clone_size: NA
d_call: TRBD2
j_call: TRBJ2-7

cdr3_aa: CASSDDTNRYEQYF
cdr3_nt: TGTGCCAGCAGTGACGACACCAATAGGTACGAGCAGTACTTC
v_call: TRBV6-4
clone_size: once
d_call: NA
j_call: TRBJ2-7

cdr3_aa: CASSTLAGGYHGELFF
cdr3_nt: TGTGCCAGCAGTACTCTAGCGGGGGGTTATCACGGGGAGCTGTTTTTT
v_call: TRBV27
clone_size: NA
d_call: TRBD2
j_call: TRBJ2-2

cdr3_aa: CASSFVPTSGPANTGELFF
cdr3_nt: TGTGCCAGCAGTTTCGTTCCTACTAGCGGCCCTGCGAACACCGGGGAGCTGTTTTTT
v_call: TRBV28
clone_size: NA
d_call: TRBD2
j_call: TRBJ2-2

cdr3_aa: CASSPGLAGGNEQFF
cdr3_nt: TGTGCCAGCTCACCCGGACTAGCGGGAGGGAATGAGCAGTTCTTC
v_call: TRBV18
clone_size: NA
d_call: TRBD2
j_call: TRBJ2-1

cdr3_aa: CASSRQDSGANVLTF
cdr3_nt: TGTGCCAGCTCTAGACAGGACTCTGGGGCCAACGTCCTGACTTTC
v_call: TRBV2
clone_size: NA
d_call: NA
j_call: TRBJ2-6

cdr3_aa: CASSLGQVRTNYGYTF
cdr3_nt: TGCGCCAGCAGCTTGGGACAGGTTCGAACTAACTATGGCTACACCTTC
v_call: TRBV5-1
clone_size: NA
d_call: NA
j_call: TRBJ1-2

cdr3_aa: CASSSASRLRAGTDTQYF
cdr3_nt: TGTGCCAGCAGTTCCGCTAGCAGGCTAAGAGCCGGCACAGATACGCAGTATTTT
v_call: TRBV27
clone_size: NA
d_call: NA
j_call: TRBJ2-3